These T cell receptor beta chains were read from a single sample in a study of cytomegalovirus exposure and HLA in healthy donors. Clones were read by immunoSEQ multiplex PCR, and TCRdb kept only the in-frame ones, dropping some. In the table there are 210,000 or so clones, nearly 80% of which are singletons. The sequencing input was PBMCs. All receptors derive from a man younger than 35 in good health and CMV-seronegative. The CDR3 runs from the conserved cysteine through the conserved F or W. The D gene is left open where the match is weak. Rows may omit the clone size; those that give it use once, few, many or a size class.

j_call v_call clone_size d_call cdr3_nt cdr3_aa
TRBJ1-4 TRBV7-8 . . TGTGCCAGCAGCCTGTCCAGCAGGCTTAATGAAAAACTGTTTTTT CASSLSSRLNEKLFF
TRBJ2-5 TRBV5-1 . TRBD1 TGCGCCAGCAGCTGGGCGGGACAGGGGCAACAAGAGACCCAGTACTTC CASSWAGQGQQETQYF
TRBJ2-7 TRBV27 once TRBD2 TGTGCCAGCAGTTTATCGAGAGGCAGCGGGAGTGCCTCCTACGAGCAGTACTTC CASSLSRGSGSASYEQYF
TRBJ2-7 TRBV6-6 . . TGTGCCAGCCTAAACCCCGGGACAACCTACGAGCAGTACTTC CASLNPGTTYEQYF
TRBJ2-1 TRBV28 . TRBD2 TGTGCCAGCAGTTCCAGAGGGACTAGCTACAATGAGCAGTTCTTC CASSSRGTSYNEQFF
TRBJ1-2 TRBV12-1 . . TGTGCCAGCAGCCCCGAATATGGGACAGGTTTTGCCTATGGCTACACCTTC CASSPEYGTGFAYGYTF
TRBJ2-7 TRBV7-3 . TRBD1 TGTGCCAGCAGCTTAAAGGGACAGGCCCCCTCCTACGAGCAGTACTTC CASSLKGQAPSYEQYF
TRBJ1-1 TRBV6-1 few TRBD1 TGTGCCAGCAGGGTGACAGGGGCTAACACTGAAGCTTTCTTT CASRVTGANTEAFF
TRBJ2-7 TRBV5-4 . TRBD1 TGTGCCAGCAGCTGGGGGGGACAGGGAGGGGCCTACGAGCAGTACTTC CASSWGGQGGAYEQYF
TRBJ1-3 TRBV9 once TRBD1 TGTGCCAGCAGCGTAGACGAAGGACAGGGAGGAAACACCATATATTTT CASSVDEGQGGNTIYF
TRBJ2-7 TRBV7-9 . TRBD1 TGTGCCAGCAGCTCCCGACAGGGTCCGTACGAGCAGTACTTC CASSSRQGPYEQYF
TRBJ2-5 TRBV7-6 . TRBD1 TGTGCCAGCTGCTTAGTAGGCAGGGGGCCCCACCAAGAGACCCAGTACTTC CASCLVGRGPHQETQYF
TRBJ2-3 TRBV19 . TRBD2 TGTGCCAGTCATATGACTAGCGGGTCCTACACAGATACGCAGTATTTT CASHMTSGSYTDTQYF
TRBJ2-4 TRBV5-5 . . TGTGCCAGCAGCAATACTCTAGCCAAAAACATTCAGTACTTC CASSNTLAKNIQYF
TRBJ2-4 TRBV2 few TRBD2 TGTGCCAGCAGTGAATGGGAGGGGATAGGGGCCAAAAACATTCAGTACTTC CASSEWEGIGAKNIQYF
TRBJ2-7 TRBV7-3 . . TGTGCCAGCAGCTCGAGCTCCTACGAGCAGTACTTC CASSSSSYEQYF
TRBJ1-5 TRBV18 . TRBD1 TGTGCCAGCTCACAAGGGACAGGGGGTAATCAGCCCCAGCATTTT CASSQGTGGNQPQHF